This T cell receptor (beta chain) originates from a study of regulatory T cells in long-lasting Graves disease. Looking at the study overall: Graves' cases, newly diagnosed, had used antithyroid drugs under 3 months.

For TCR beta, libraries came from iRepertoire HTBI primers and Arm-PCR of CDR3 regions. Via MiXCR, TCRdb re-called the multiplex PCR reads, giving one row per CDR3 protein. The table records roughly 500,000 distinct CDR3 sequences, approximately 15% of them present only once. The time point here: newly diagnosed GD, antithyroid drugs for less than 3 months. The TCR library was prepared using RNA isolated from PBMCs. Findings and limits, study-wide: The study found lower TCR diversity in persistent Graves' patients than in newly diagnosed ones. Gene preferences differed: TRBV28, TRBJ1-2, TRBJ2-5 in persistent cases.

The CDR3 has 13 residues. Germline V lookup: CDR1 SQVTM, CDR2 ANQGSEA. About this clonotype itself: What it binds is not known. Germline and junction disagree at one end, which may indicate a read error.

In addition, the sample was reused for a study of T cells in Graves' hyperthyroidism and ophthalmopathy. This second report adds: HTBI primers were employed in a first-round RT-PCR of the TCR CDR3.

The chain joins TRBV29-1 to TRBJ1-1; possibly TRBD1 for D (5 bases). This material consisted of peripheral blood mononuclear cells (PBMCs), taken at new diagnosis, from a patient treated with antithyroid drugs. This receptor was obtained from a man aged 30-40 years with Graves disease. CDR3 in amino acids: CSVDREGNTGAFF. CDR3 sequence (DNA): TGCAGCGTTGACAGGGAGGGGAATACTGGAGCTTTCTTT.